Listed here are 23 T cell receptor beta chains from one sample, sequenced in a study of T cell responses to AZD1222 COVID-19 vaccine. TCRdb's copy holds only in-frame clones and misses some; the assay was immunoSEQ multiplex PCR. In the table there are approximately 150,000 clones, roughly 90% of which are singletons. Sequenced material: peripheral blood, taken on day 0 of AZD1222 vaccination. These receptors were taken from an adult in good health.

The genes are TRBV19 and TRBJ1-1; maybe TRBD1 (5 bases). Per the germline V gene, CDR1 is LNHDA and CDR2 is SQIVND (reference sequence). Trimming removed 8 bases at V and 1 base at J, with 14 bases between. The CDR3 has 14 amino acids. DNA of the CDR3: TGTGCCAGTGGGATGGGGACTTCGAACACTGAAGCTTTCTTT. Amino acid sequence: CASGMGTSNTEAFF. Combining the CDR3 with reference TRBV19 and TRBJ1-1 gives the whole variable domain DGGITQSPKYLFRKEGQNVTLSCEQNLNHDAMYWYRQDPGQGLRLIYYSQIVNDFQKGDIAEGYSVSREKKESFPLTVTSAQKNPTAFYLCASGMGTSNTEAFFGQGTRLTVV.

This chain connects TRBV24-1 to TRBJ2-2, with 7 bases aligning to TRBD1. Germline CDR1 KGHDR, CDR2 SFDVKD. This CDR3 has 16 amino acids. V lost 4 bases to trimming and J lost 2 bases; unmatched junction nucleotides: 6. The CDR3 loop is CATSDARQGNTGELFF. The CDR3 nucleotides read TGTGCCACCAGTGACGCGAGACAGGGTAACACCGGGGAGCTGTTTTTT.

The chain employs TRBV12-5 and TRBJ2-7; 7 positions agree with TRBD1. The CDR3 contains 14 residues. CDR1 is LGHNT, CDR2 FRNRAP, per germline. V lost 2 bases to trimming and J lost 1 base; unmatched junction nucleotides: 2. The CDR3 DNA reads as TGTGCTAGTGGTTTGACAGGGGCATCCTACGAGCAGTACTTC. This encodes CASGLTGASYEQYF.

V and J are TRBV15 and TRBJ1-1; tentative D call: TRBD1 (5 bases). Germline V CDR1 and CDR2: LNHNV, YYDKDF (reference sequence). The CDR3 runs to 14 residues. V was cut by 3 bases and J by 1 base, with 9 bases left in between. CDR3 DNA sequence: TGTGCCACCAGCAGGGACATCAGGAACACTGAAGCTTTCTTT. Translating it yields CATSRDIRNTEAFF.

The CDR3 here is CASSLGSDNSPLHF. Here the CDR3 DNA reads TGTGCCAGCAGCTTAGGGTCCGATAATTCACCCCTCCACTTT. The V call is TRBV7-8, the J call TRBJ1-6; D call uncertain. Trimming left V 1 base short and J 5 bases short, with 6 bases between. The CDR3 runs to 14 residues. The germline gives CDR1 SGHVS, CDR2 FQNEAQ.

This rearrangement joins TRBV30 to TRBJ2-7; 9 nucleotides align to TRBD1. The CDR3 extends over 15 amino acids. Germline loops: CDR1 GTSNPN, CDR2 SVGIG (reference sequence). Unmatched junction bases numbered 7, after V lost 0 bases and J lost 4 bases. The CDR3 is CAWSVGGQGYYEQYF. CDR3 DNA: TGTGCCTGGAGTGTAGGGGGACAGGGTTATTACGAGCAGTACTTC.

The chain combines TRBV10-3 with TRBJ2-3; TRBD1 is a possible D gene (5 bases). The CDR3 totals 14 residues. V was shortened by 5 bases and J by 0 bases, with 9 bases between the two germline ends. Germline lookup yields CDR1 ENHRY and CDR2 SYGVKD. The CDR3 DNA sequence: TGTGCCATCAGTCAGGGTGCTAGCACAGATACGCAGTATTTT. It codes for CAISQGASTDTQYF.

CDR3 region: CASSLGGREQFF. In nucleotides, the CDR3 is TGTGCCAGCAGCTTAGGGGGACGTGAGCAGTTCTTC. This chain uses TRBV7-3 with TRBJ2-1; D tentatively reads TRBD1 or TRBD2 (5 bases each). CDR1 and CDR2 from the germline V gene are SGHTA and FQGTGA. Trimming cost V 2 bases and J 9 bases, with 8 bases left between them. The CDR3 runs 12 residues.

The chain recombines TRBV7-9 with TRBJ2-1; D gene unclear. There are 16 residues in the CDR3. V lost 2 bases to trimming and J lost 0 bases, with 11 bases between them. Germline CDR1 and CDR2: SEHNR and FQNEAQ (reference sequence). The CDR3 is CASSLTYLSSYNEQFF. DNA for the CDR3: TGTGCCAGCAGCTTAACTTACCTATCCTCCTACAATGAGCAGTTCTTC.

This sequence joins TRBV19 and TRBJ1-1, with D unresolved. CDR3 length equals 14 residues. In germline, CDR1 is LNHDA, CDR2 SQIVND (reference sequence). V was cut by 3 bases and J by 4 bases, with 12 bases left in between. CDR3 sequence (DNA): TGTGCCAGTAGTATCCGGGAAGGAAGCACTGAAGCTTTCTTT. The encoded protein is CASSIREGSTEAFF.

The J gene is TRBJ1-2, the V gene TRBV18; D remains ambiguous. Trimming shortened V by 1 base and J by 8 bases, and 11 bases separated the two germline ends. The germline V gene encodes CDR1 KGHSH and CDR2 LQKENI. CDR3 size: 13 residues. CDR3 sequence (DNA): TGTGCCAGCTCACCACAGGCAGAAGGGGGCTACACCTTC. Residues: CASSPQAEGGYTF. Full variable domain (outside the CDR3, taken from reference TRBV18 and TRBJ1-2): NAGVMQNPRHLVRRRGQEARLRCSPMKGHSHVYWYRQLPEEGLKFMVYLQKENIIDESGMPKERFSAEFPKEGPSILRIQQVVRGDSAAYFCASSPQAEGGYTFGSGTRLTVV.

The V gene is TRBV7-3, the J gene TRBJ1-2, with a tentative D call TRBD1 (6 bases). V was shortened by 2 bases and J by 5 bases, with 6 bases between the two germline ends. Per germline, CDR1 SGHTA and CDR2 FQGTGA. CDR3 length: 12 amino acids. The CDR3 DNA follows: TGTGCCAGCAGCTTAGGACAGTATGGCTACACCTTC. Its protein is CASSLGQYGYTF.

This sequence joins TRBV10-3 and TRBJ1-4; possible D gene TRBD1, 5 bases. This CDR3 comprises 14 residues. Germline V gene lookup returns CDR1 ENHRY and CDR2 SYGVKD. The V and J ends lost 4 bases and 7 bases respectively, with 13 bases between them. The CDR3 DNA reads as TGTGCCATCAGTGTGGTGGCAGGGAGTGAAAAACTGTTTTTT. Translating it yields CAISVVAGSEKLFF.

The chain is built from TRBV7-9 and TRBJ2-7; 13 bases agree with TRBD2. Germline values: CDR1 SEHNR, CDR2 FQNEAQ (reference sequence). This CDR3 has 16 amino acids. V lost 5 bases to trimming and J lost 4 bases; unmatched junction nucleotides: 8. CDR3: CASSDRETSGRYEQYF. Written as DNA, the CDR3 is TGTGCCAGCAGCGACAGAGAGACTAGCGGGAGGTACGAGCAGTACTTC.

This chain joins TRBV7-9 and TRBJ1-2, with D uncertain. Deletions cut 3 bases from V and 3 bases from J, with 14 bases between. The CDR3 spans 15 residues. Germline V gene data show CDR1 as SEHNR and CDR2 as FQNEAQ (reference sequence). CDR3 DNA sequence: TGTGCCAGCAGCTTCCCCACATCAGGAGACTATGGCTACACCTTC. It translates to CASSFPTSGDYGYTF.

This clone appeared a few times. The chain is built from TRBV5-1 and TRBJ1-3; D may be TRBD1 (5 bases). Germline-derived CDR1 and CDR2 are SGHRS and YFSETQ. V was cut by 0 bases and J by 3 bases, with 10 bases left in between. The CDR3 totals 15 residues. This chain's CDR3 is CASSLAGDGGNTIYF. The CDR3 region has the DNA TGCGCCAGCAGCTTGGCGGGGGACGGTGGAAACACCATATATTTT.

The V gene is TRBV7-6, the J gene TRBJ2-1; 10 bases agree with TRBD1. The CDR3 extends over 17 amino acids. After removal of 0 bases from V and 6 bases from J, the junction contained 8 bases not matched to a gene. CDR1 SGHVS and CDR2 FNYEAQ come from the germline V gene. The DNA of the CDR3 is TGTGCCAGCAGCTTAGCCTCACGGGACAGGGGAGGCAATGAGCAGTTCTTC. This translates into CASSLASRDRGGNEQFF.

The chain couples TRBV30 to TRBJ1-4, with D perhaps matching TRBD1 (5 bases). Trimming removed 2 bases from V and 7 bases from J, with 20 bases in between. From germline, CDR1 is GTSNPN and CDR2 SVGIG (reference sequence). CDR3 length: 16 amino acids. DNA of the CDR3: TGTGCCTGGAGTCCACCACTCGGGGCTTTATTTGAAAAACTGTTTTTT. Translating it yields CAWSPPLGALFEKLFF.

Concerning this clone: Its ends do not fully match the called genes, so a read error is possible. The chain combines TRBV4-1 with TRBJ2-1; 9 nucleotides line up with TRBD2. CDR3 length: 17 residues. The germline gives CDR1 MGHRA, CDR2 YSYEKL. CDR3 loop: CASSQDGLANTYNERFF. CDR3 sequence (DNA): TGCGCCAGCAGCCAAGATGGACTAGCGAACACCTACAATGAGCGGTTCTTC.

The chain employs TRBV6-5 and TRBJ1-2; 11 nucleotides align to TRBD1. The junction had 5 bases not matched to a gene; V was cut back by 4 bases and J by 7 bases. Germline V gene data show CDR1 as MNHEY and CDR2 as SVGAGI. This CDR3 spans 14 amino acids. The CDR3 is CASSLTGQGGGYTF. The CDR3, as DNA: TGTGCCAGCAGTTTAACGGGACAGGGGGGTGGCTACACCTTC.

This clone turned up a few times. J is TRBJ2-1 and V is TRBV15, with D unresolved. The germline V and J ends were trimmed by 0 bases and 6 bases, with 6 bases remaining between them. Germline-derived CDR1 and CDR2 are LNHNV and YYDKDF (reference sequence). This CDR3 comprises 13 residues. Written as DNA, the CDR3 is TGTGCCACCAGCAGAGACCTCGCCAATGAGCAGTTCTTC. This sequence encodes CATSRDLANEQFF. Filled out from reference TRBV15 and TRBJ2-1, the complete variable domain reads DAMVIQNPRYQVTQFGKPVTLSCSQTLNHNVMYWYQQKSSQAPKLLFHYYDKDFNNEADTPDNFQSRRPNTSFCFLDIRSPGLGDTAMYLCATSRDLANEQFFGPGTRLTVL.

The chain recombines TRBV2 with TRBJ1-2, with 10 bases that match TRBD1. The V gene end was trimmed by 1 base and the J gene end by 4 bases; junction bases not matched to a gene: 12. Germline loops: CDR1 SNHLY, CDR2 FYNNEI. The CDR3 is 18 residues long. The CDR3 nucleotides read TGTGCCAGCAGTGAAGTTTATGGGACAGGGGAAGTCGGCTATGGCTACACCTTC. Amino acid sequence: CASSEVYGTGEVGYGYTF.

The chain couples TRBV6-2 or TRBV6-3 to TRBJ2-4; unclear D gene. Germline loops: CDR1 MNHEY, CDR2 SVGEGT. Trimming stripped 0 bases from V and 11 bases from J, with 23 bases between. This CDR3 spans 17 amino acids. CDR3 sequence reads: CASSYSPHEAFQNVQYF. The CDR3 coding sequence is TGTGCCAGCAGTTACTCCCCTCATGAGGCATTCCAGAACGTTCAGTACTTC.